The 10 T cell receptor beta chains reported below all come from one sample, sequenced in a study of T-cell reconstitution after alpha-beta-depleted transplantation in children. Preparation of the TCRbeta library involved a method that used unique molecular identifiers. TCRdb called the PCR reads again in MiXCR, with one record for every CDR3 protein. The repertoire holds around 530,000 distinct CDR3 sequences, less than 35% seen once, with around 2.5% in the top ten. Sequences were derived from PBMCs from the stem cell graft donor, sampled from the stem cell graft. The receptors come from a human donor who donated a stem cell graft to a child with aplastic anemia.

There are many counts of this clonotype. The rearrangement links TRBV2 to TRBJ1-2; D is unresolved. Trimming stripped 6 bases from V and 0 bases from J, with 8 bases between. The length of the CDR3 is 13 residues. Germline assignment: CDR1 SNHLY and CDR2 FYNNEI. This CDR3 reads CASRARPNYGYTF. DNA for the CDR3: TGTGCCAGCAGAGCCCGCCCTAACTATGGCTACACCTTC.

The J gene is TRBJ2-7, the V gene TRBV4-3, with 11 bases lining up with TRBD2. J lost 0 bases, V lost 1 base, and 8 bases had no gene match. Germline-derived CDR1 and CDR2 are LGHNA and YSLEER. The CDR3 spans 18 residues. The CDR3 protein is CASSQALAGAGGSYEQYF. Here the CDR3 DNA reads TGCGCCAGCAGCCAAGCACTAGCGGGAGCGGGGGGCTCCTACGAGCAGTACTTC.

This sequence joins TRBV9 and TRBJ1-3; no reliable D call. CDR1 is SGDLS, CDR2 YYNGEE, per germline. V dropped 0 bases and J dropped 0 bases, with 4 bases sitting between them. This CDR3 spans 14 amino acids. CDR3 residues: CASSVDLSGNTIYF. CDR3 DNA: TGTGCCAGCAGCGTAGACCTCTCTGGAAACACCATATATTTT.

As DNA, the CDR3 is TGCGCCAGCAGCCCCGACACATATAGCAATCAGCCCCAGCATTTT. The encoded protein is CASSPDTYSNQPQHF. The rearrangement joins TRBV5-1 to TRBJ1-5; no firm D call. The length of the CDR3 is 15 residues. Germline V CDR1 and CDR2: SGHRS, YFSETQ. V gave up 4 bases and J gave up 0 bases, with 11 bases separating them. Combining the CDR3 with reference TRBV5-1 and TRBJ1-5 gives the whole variable domain KAGVTQTPRYLIKTRGQQVTLSCSPISGHRSVSWYQQTPGQGLQFLFEYFSETQRNKGNFPGRFSGRQFSNSRSEMNVSTLELGDSALYLCASSPDTYSNQPQHFGDGTRLSIL.

This clonotype has just a few counts. The V call is TRBV27, the J call TRBJ2-7; 7 bases are a match to TRBD1. The CDR3 is made up of 16 amino acids. Germline CDR1 MNHEY, CDR2 SMNVEV (reference sequence). V trimming: 6 bases; J trimming: 5 bases; junction bases outside the gene matches: 16. The CDR3 region is CASSLGNRQGMDEQYF. The CDR3 DNA reads TGTGCCAGCAGCTTGGGGAATCGACAGGGAATGGACGAGCAGTACTTC.

This chain uses TRBV7-2 with TRBJ1-5; D is perhaps TRBD1 (5 bases). Germline values: CDR1 SGHTA, CDR2 FQGNSA. Trimming cost V 5 bases and J 0 bases, with 14 bases left between them. This CDR3 region has 16 residues. The CDR3 loop is CASSPLGGYSNQPQHF. The CDR3 region has the DNA TGTGCCAGCAGCCCATTGGGGGGGTATAGCAATCAGCCCCAGCATTTT.

The CDR3 spells CASSYDAGTGANVLTF. As DNA, the CDR3 is TGTGCCAGCAGTTACGATGCAGGGACCGGGGCCAACGTCCTGACTTTC. The V and J genes are TRBV6-5 and TRBJ2-6; D tentatively reads TRBD1 or TRBD2 (5 bases each). Germline loops: CDR1 MNHEY, CDR2 SVGAGI. Between the trimmed V and J ends, which lost 2 bases and 4 bases, there was a span of 12 bases. The CDR3 extends over 16 amino acids.

The chain combines TRBV20-1 with TRBJ1-5, with D hard to call. Germline loops: CDR1 DFQATT, CDR2 SNEGSKA (reference sequence). V was clipped by 0 bases and J by 2 bases, with 11 bases between them. This CDR3 spans 15 amino acids. CDR3 region: CSARDPGSGNQPQHF. The CDR3 DNA sequence: TGCAGTGCTAGAGATCCGGGGTCGGGCAATCAGCCCCAGCATTTT.

V usage is TRBV5-4 and J usage is TRBJ2-3, with 7 bases lining up with TRBD1. Germline CDR1 and CDR2: SGHNT and YYREEE (reference sequence). The CDR3 has 15 amino acids. After removal of 6 bases from V and 1 base from J, the junction contained 8 bases not matched to a gene. The CDR3 nucleotides read TGTGCCAGCAACCCGGGACAGCCACGCACAGATACGCAGTATTTT. Its protein product is CASNPGQPRTDTQYF.

This clonotype has more than one count but fewer than ten. V usage is TRBV12-3 or TRBV12-4 and J usage is TRBJ2-2, with TRBD2 matching 14 bases. With 6 bases clipped from V and 6 bases from J, the junction kept 12 bases outside the gene matches. The CDR3 spans 18 residues. The CDR3 region has the DNA TGTGCCAGCAGCCGACGACTAGCGGGAGGGCCGCGACCCGGGGAGCTGTTTTTT. This encodes CASSRRLAGGPRPGELFF.